This TCR beta chain was sequenced in a study of beta chain features in type 1 diabetes. Study results and limitations: Fewer insertions but more deletions were seen at VDJ junctions in type 1 diabetes patients. People with Type 1 diabetes carried modestly yet significantly shorter TCRB CDR3s in all four CD4+ subsets.

The isolated RNA, all of it, was reverse transcribed, so expressed TCRB transcripts were what got sequenced. Only in-frame clones appear in the TCRdb table, and some are missing; sequencing was by immunoSEQ multiplex PCR. The sample lists roughly 170,000 clones, roughly an eighth occurring once. Of note for this clone: Antigen: not known.

Via the markers CD45RO/CCR7/CD25/CD127/CD95/CD27, stem cell-like memory, regulatory, central memory and naive CD4+ cells were sorted. Material: central memory CD4+ T cells from blood. The TCR comes from a woman aged 18-29 years in good health.

CDR3 protein: CASSPQDSRVNGYTF. As DNA, the CDR3 is TGTGCCAGCTCACCACAGGACAGCCGAGTAAATGGCTACACCTTC. The rearrangement joins TRBV18 to TRBJ1-2; a possible D gene is TRBD1 (6 bases). CDR3 size: 15 residues. The V gene lost 1 base and the J gene lost 6 bases, with 15 bases spanning the gap. Germline V gene sequence: CDR1 KGHSH, CDR2 LQKENI.